These T cell receptor beta chains were read from a single sample in a study of cytomegalovirus exposure and HLA in healthy donors. Only in-frame clones appear in the TCRdb table, and some are missing; sequencing was by immunoSEQ multiplex PCR. Of 100,000 to 150,000 clones in the sample, about three quarters are singletons; the top ten hold over 5.5%. Sequencing was carried out using PBMCs. The receptors were gathered from a woman aged 35 to 49 in good health and CMV-seronegative. The CDR3 runs from the conserved cysteine through the conserved F or W. The order of the fields is CDR3 protein, CDR3 DNA, J gene, CDR3 length, V gene, D gene, clone size. D genes are given only for firm matches. Some rows mark clone size as missing; the rest say once, few, many or name a class of expanded clone.

CASSLTGEGYEQYF,TGCGCCAGCAGCTTAACAGGGGAAGGCTACGAGCAGTACTTC,TRBJ2-7,14,TRBV5-1,TRBD1,once
CASSPSGFSSYEQYF,TGTGCCAGCAGCCCCAGCGGGTTCAGCTCCTACGAGCAGTACTTC,TRBJ2-7,15,TRBV9,-,-
CAISVWGTGESLSGSRSYEQYF,TGTGCCATCAGTGTTTGGGGGACAGGGGAATCTCTTAGCGGGTCCCGCTCCTACGAGCAGTACTTC,TRBJ2-7,22,TRBV10-3,TRBD1,-
CASSESPRQGVEQFF,TGTGCCAGCAGTGAATCCCCCCGACAGGGGGTTGAGCAGTTCTTC,TRBJ2-1,15,TRBV6-1,TRBD1,-
CASRPDRIHQPQHF,TGTGCCAGTAGACCCGACAGGATTCATCAGCCCCAGCATTTT,TRBJ1-5,14,TRBV19,-,-
CASRVEGAGNQPQHF,TGTGCCAGCAGGGTAGAGGGGGCAGGCAATCAGCCCCAGCATTTT,TRBJ1-5,15,TRBV14,TRBD1,-
CASSLAGVNADTQYF,TGTGCCAGCAGCCTAGCGGGAGTGAATGCAGATACGCAGTATTTT,TRBJ2-3,15,TRBV7-2,TRBD2,few
CASSSGLTETQYF,TGCGCCAGCAGCTCTGGACTAACGGAGACCCAGTACTTC,TRBJ2-5,13,TRBV5-1,-,-
CSSTPKTEAFF,TGTTCCAGCACTCCCAAGACTGAAGCTTTTTTT,TRBJ1-1,11,TRBV7-9,-,-
CASPVGGSSYEQYF,TGCGCCAGCCCCGTGGGGGGGAGCTCCTACGAGCAGTACTTC,TRBJ2-7,14,TRBV10-2,TRBD2,-
CASRVTSFSYEQYF,TGTGCCAGCAGAGTGACTAGCTTCTCCTACGAGCAGTACTTC,TRBJ2-7,14,TRBV6-5,TRBD2,-
CASSEGVETEAFF,TGTGCCAGCAGCGAGGGAGTAGAGACTGAAGCTTTCTTT,TRBJ1-1,13,TRBV5-4,-,once
CASSEPGWTEAFF,TGCGCCAGCAGTGAGCCAGGGTGGACTGAAGCTTTCTTT,TRBJ1-1,13,TRBV10-1,-,-
CASSISGTLSTEAFF,TGTGCCAGTAGTATATCCGGGACACTAAGCACTGAAGCTTTCTTT,TRBJ1-1,15,TRBV19,-,-
CASSLNRLASTDTQYF,TGTGCCAGCAGCTTGAATCGACTAGCGAGCACAGATACGCAGTATTTT,TRBJ2-3,16,TRBV5-4,TRBD2,few
CASSLGGPSYNEQFF,TGTGCCAGCAGCCTGGGGGGACCCTCCTACAATGAGCAGTTCTTC,TRBJ2-1,15,TRBV28,-,-
CASSQDRGGSNQPQHF,TGCGCCAGCAGCCAAGATCGAGGGGGTAGCAATCAGCCCCAGCATTTT,TRBJ1-5,16,TRBV4-1,-,-
CASSFTGFTEAFF,TGCGCCAGCAGCTTTACAGGGTTTACTGAAGCTTTCTTT,TRBJ1-1,13,TRBV5-1,-,once
CASGAAGSTDTQYF,TGTGCCAGCGGGGCGGCGGGGAGCACAGATACGCAGTATTTT,TRBJ2-3,14,TRBV2,-,-
CASSLGWGGSQPQHF,TGTGCCAGCAGCTTGGGCTGGGGGGGGAGTCAGCCCCAGCATTTT,TRBJ1-5,15,TRBV5-6,-,once
CASSLGGQPSYNEQFF,TGTGCCAGCAGCCTGGGAGGACAGCCCTCCTACAATGAGCAGTTCTTC,TRBJ2-1,16,TRBV5-6,-,few
CASSEGTSGKETQYF,TGCGCCAGCAGTGAGGGGACTAGCGGAAAAGAGACCCAGTACTTC,TRBJ2-5,15,TRBV10-1,TRBD2,once
CASSLSGNTIYF,TGTGCCAGCAGCCTTTCTGGAAACACCATATATTTT,TRBJ1-3,12,TRBV28,-,-
CASSASGTYNEQFF,TGTGCCAGCAGTGCGAGCGGGACTTACAATGAGCAGTTCTTC,TRBJ2-1,14,TRBV6-1,TRBD2,-
CASRLQENTGELFF,TGTGCCAGTAGATTACAGGAGAACACCGGGGAGCTGTTTTTT,TRBJ2-2,14,TRBV19,-,once
CASSQREGVDEQFF,TGTGCCAGCAGCCAGCGGGAGGGGGTGGATGAGCAGTTCTTC,TRBJ2-1,14,TRBV4-2,TRBD2,-
CASAQTGGRETQYF,TGTGCCAGCGCTCAGACAGGGGGCAGAGAGACCCAGTACTTC,TRBJ2-5,14,TRBV6-1,TRBD1,few
CASGKRARGTDTQYF,TGCGCCTCTGGGAAAAGGGCGCGGGGCACAGATACGCAGTATTTT,TRBJ2-3,15,TRBV10-2,-,once
CASSLGGTSGIGEQFF,TGCGCCAGCAGCTTGGGGGGGACTAGCGGGATCGGTGAGCAGTTCTTC,TRBJ2-1,16,TRBV5-1,TRBD2,-
CASSQDYGGAYNEQFF,TGTGCCAGCAGCCAAGATTACGGCGGAGCCTACAATGAGCAGTTCTTC,TRBJ2-1,16,TRBV4-2,-,-
CASSLAGAFTGTQYF,TGCGCCAGCAGCTTGGCGGGAGCCTTCACAGGTACGCAGTATTTT,TRBJ2-3,15,TRBV5-1,-,-
CASSLSTSGSYEQYF,TGTGCCAGCAGTTTATCTACTAGCGGCTCCTACGAGCAGTACTTC,TRBJ2-7,15,TRBV28,TRBD2,-
CASSGRTGGNTEAFF,TGCGCCAGCAGCGGGAGGACAGGAGGGAACACTGAAGCTTTCTTT,TRBJ1-1,15,TRBV5-1,TRBD1,-